The 29 T cell receptor beta chains reported below all come from one sample, sequenced in a study of blood T cell repertoires in COVID-19. This table comes from immunoSEQ multiplex PCR, and its TCRdb copy is limited to in-frame clones, with some not included. The table shows about 270,000 clones, with roughly 87% occurring only once. The specimen was PBMCs or T cells enriched from blood (not recorded which). These receptors were taken from a woman aged 25-40 years who had recovered from COVID-19.

The J gene is TRBJ2-1, the V gene TRBV10-3; maybe TRBD2 (6 bases). V lost 4 bases and J lost 3, with 13 bases in between. The CDR3 is 15 amino acids. Per germline, CDR1 ENHRY and CDR2 SYGVKD. The CDR3 bases are TGTGCCATCAGTGGGCGTCCGGAGGGCTACAATGAGCAGTTCTTC. Amino acid sequence: CAISGRPEGYNEQFF.

This chain joins TRBV4-2 and TRBJ1-3; D gene uncertain. Germline CDR1 LGHNA, CDR2 YNFKEQ. There are 14 residues in the CDR3. V lost 0 bases and J lost 3, with 6 bases in between. The CDR3 region is CASSQDQIGNTIYF. In DNA, the CDR3 is TGTGCCAGCAGCCAAGACCAGATTGGAAACACCATATATTTT.

This chain links TRBV25-1 with TRBJ1-1; 7 bases fit TRBD1. The V gene end was trimmed by 3 bases and the J gene end by 1 base; junction bases not matched to a gene: 8. The CDR3 sequence is 16 residues long. The germline V gene has CDR1 MGHDK and CDR2 SYGVNS. The CDR3 DNA reads as TGTGCCAGCAGTGATAGACAGGGAAAGGGGAACACTGAAGCTTTCTTT. It specifies CASSDRQGKGNTEAFF.

A few counts support this clone. The chain links TRBV3-1 (or the pseudogene TRBV3-2) to TRBJ2-1; D uncertain. The CDR3 is 12 residues long. Germline values: CDR1 LGHDT, CDR2 YNNKEL (reference sequence). Trimming stripped 0 bases from V and 11 bases from J, with 8 bases between. CDR3 amino acids: CASSQENSKQFF. The DNA for the CDR3 is TGTGCCAGCAGCCAAGAGAACAGCAAGCAGTTCTTC.

V and J are TRBV27 and TRBJ1-2; the match to TRBD1 covers 8 bases. The CDR3 extends over 13 amino acids. From germline, CDR1 is MNHEY and CDR2 SMNVEV (reference sequence). J gave up 8 bases and V 8 bases, and 10 bases lay outside the gene matches. DNA for the CDR3: TGTGCCAGCCGCCCCCCGGACAGGGACGGCTACACCTTC. This translates into CASRPPDRDGYTF.

J is TRBJ1-2 and V is TRBV28; D possibly corresponds to TRBD1 (5 bases). CDR3 length equals 18 residues. In germline, CDR1 is MDHEN, CDR2 SYDVKM. Deletions cut 8 bases from V and 1 base from J, with 26 bases between. The CDR3 is CASLKRGLGGVNNYGYTF. The CDR3 DNA is TGTGCCAGCCTTAAACGCGGACTGGGGGGTGTGAATAACTATGGCTACACCTTC.

The chain joins TRBV7-9 to TRBJ1-3, with 7 nucleotides matching TRBD1. Germline V gene data show CDR1 as SEHNR and CDR2 as FQNEAQ (reference sequence). CDR3 length: 15 residues. Trimming cost V 4 bases and J 0 bases; bases outside gene matches: 3. CDR3 bases: TGTGCCAGCAGCTCCCCAGGGGGCTCTGGAAACACCATATATTTT. It yields the protein CASSSPGGSGNTIYF.

The V and J genes are TRBV28 and TRBJ1-2, with 7 bases matching TRBD1. V lost 10 bases, J lost 8 bases, and 10 bases stayed unmatched. The germline V gene has CDR1 MDHEN and CDR2 SYDVKM. The length of the CDR3 is 12 residues. CDR3 in DNA: TGTGCCATCTCCCGAAGGGGGCTGGGCTACACCTTC. Translated: CAISRRGLGYTF.

This clone was detected only once. V and J are TRBV4-1 and TRBJ2-7; 8 nucleotides match TRBD2. J lost 5 bases, V lost 5 bases, and 11 bases had no gene match. CDR3 size: 15 residues. Germline V gene sequence: CDR1 MGHRA, CDR2 YSYEKL. As DNA, the CDR3 is TGCGCCAGCAGCTATACAGCGGGAGAGAGGGACGAGCAGTACTTC. Translated, it gives CASSYTAGERDEQYF.

V and J are TRBV7-2 and TRBJ1-5; D is possibly TRBD1 (5 bases). Germline values: CDR1 SGHTA, CDR2 FQGNSA. Trimming cost V 0 bases and J 3 bases, with 18 bases left between them. The CDR3 totals 18 residues. The CDR3 loop reads CASSLAPRLGLFNQPQHF. The CDR3 bases are TGTGCCAGCAGCTTAGCGCCGAGATTGGGGCTATTCAATCAGCCCCAGCATTTT.

The chain recombines TRBV5-1 with TRBJ1-2; the match to TRBD1 covers 10 bases. CDR3 length: 14 amino acids. The germline V gene encodes CDR1 SGHRS and CDR2 YFSETQ. With 4 bases clipped from V and 8 bases from J, the junction kept 8 bases outside the gene matches. The CDR3 loop reads CASSPGQGISGYTF. The CDR3 DNA reads TGCGCCAGCAGCCCGGGACAGGGGATTAGCGGCTACACCTTC.

This sequence joins TRBV28 and TRBJ1-5; 7 bases align to TRBD1. V shed 5 bases, J shed 4 bases, and the junction held 14 bases outside the gene matches. This CDR3 has 17 amino acids. CDR1 is MDHEN and CDR2 is SYDVKM in the germline V gene. CDR3 sequence: CASSRTGAPFGNQPQHF. The CDR3 coding sequence is TGTGCCAGCAGTCGTACAGGGGCCCCTTTTGGGAATCAGCCCCAGCATTTT.

The chain is built from TRBV27 and TRBJ2-1; D is possibly TRBD2 (6 bases). The V gene's germline CDR1 is MNHEY and CDR2 SMNVEV (reference sequence). V gave up 0 bases and J gave up 8 bases, with 11 bases separating them. CDR3 length: 14 residues. CDR3 sequence reads: CASSLSIGGDEQFF. The CDR3 DNA reads TGTGCCAGCAGTTTATCGATCGGCGGGGATGAGCAGTTCTTC.

V gene TRBV5-1 combines with J gene TRBJ2-1; no reliable D call. The CDR3 is made up of 16 amino acids. Germline V gene lookup returns CDR1 SGHRS and CDR2 YFSETQ. V was shortened by 0 bases and J by 2 bases, with 12 bases between the two germline ends. The CDR3 sequence: CASSLEAPSAYNEQFF. Here the CDR3 DNA reads TGCGCCAGCAGCTTGGAAGCCCCCTCGGCCTACAATGAGCAGTTCTTC.

The chain couples TRBV30 to TRBJ2-7; D may be TRBD1 (6 bases). CDR3 length: 11 amino acids. Trimming pared 5 bases from V and 5 bases from J, leaving 10 bases between. CDR1 and CDR2 (germline): GTSNPN, SVGIG (reference sequence). The chain's CDR3 is CAWSQGNEQYF. The CDR3 DNA is TGTGCCTGGTCCCAGGGGAACGAGCAGTACTTC.

This chain connects TRBV2 to TRBJ2-7, with 8 positions matching TRBD1. With V trimmed by 4 bases and J by 1 base, 3 bases remained unmatched. The CDR3 totals 14 residues. The germline V gene has CDR1 SNHLY and CDR2 FYNNEI. The DNA for the CDR3 is TGTGCCAGCAGTGTTGACAGGGGATCCTACGAGCAGTACTTC. This sequence encodes CASSVDRGSYEQYF.

This chain joins TRBV19 and TRBJ2-7, with 10 bases fitting TRBD2. CDR3 size: 13 residues. With 9 bases clipped from V and 0 bases from J, the junction kept 2 bases outside the gene matches. Germline-derived CDR1 and CDR2 are LNHDA and SQIVND (reference sequence). For the CDR3, the DNA is TGTGCCAGCAGGACTAGCGGCTCCTACGAGCAGTACTTC. Translating it yields CASRTSGSYEQYF.

The chain has TRBV2 and TRBJ1-1; D is undetermined. Germline V lookup: CDR1 SNHLY, CDR2 FYNNEI. There are 14 residues in the CDR3. V lost 7 bases and J lost 0, with 12 bases in between. The CDR3 sequence is CASTAEGMNTEAFF. CDR3 bases: TGTGCCAGCACCGCTGAGGGAATGAACACTGAAGCTTTCTTT.

The V gene is TRBV7-2, the J gene TRBJ2-1; TRBD2 aligns across 9 bases. This CDR3 is 17 amino acids long. V dropped 2 bases and J dropped 1; count of bases not matched to a gene: 6. In germline, CDR1 is SGHTA, CDR2 FQGNSA. CDR3 residues: CASSLSSGKGSYNEQFF. CDR3 coding DNA: TGTGCCAGCAGCTTATCTAGCGGGAAAGGATCCTACAATGAGCAGTTCTTC.

This clone was counted a few times. The genes are TRBV2 and TRBJ2-2; D unresolved. The V and J ends lost 8 bases and 2 bases respectively, with 12 bases between them. Germline V gives CDR1 SNHLY, CDR2 FYNNEI. This CDR3 has 14 residues. As DNA, the CDR3 is TGTGCCAGCGAGGTAACCCTTAACACCGGGGAGCTGTTTTTT. Translated: CASEVTLNTGELFF.

The chain links TRBV7-8 to TRBJ1-5; tentatively, D is TRBD1 (6 bases). Deletions cut 5 bases from V and 7 bases from J, with 15 bases between. This CDR3 spans 14 amino acids. Germline assignment: CDR1 SGHVS and CDR2 FQNEAQ. CDR3 nucleotides: TGTGCCAGCAGCCCTCGACAGGCAGCCCAGCCCCAGCATTTT. Amino acids: CASSPRQAAQPQHF. The full variable domain, with the rest looked up from reference TRBV7-8 and TRBJ1-5, is GAGVSQSPRYKVAKRGQDVALRCDPISGHVSLFWYQQALGQGPEFLTYFQNEAQLDKSGLPSDRFFAERPEGSVSTLKIQRTQQEDSAVYLCASSPRQAAQPQHFGDGTRLSIL.

The chain uses TRBV28 and TRBJ2-3, with 11 bases aligning to TRBD2. Germline CDR1 MDHEN, CDR2 SYDVKM. The CDR3 spans 14 residues. Trimming cost V 6 bases and J 2 bases; bases outside gene matches: 1. CDR3 residues: CASRLAGATDTQYF. DNA of the CDR3: TGTGCCAGCAGACTAGCGGGAGCCACAGATACGCAGTATTTT.

This clone was detected only once. The chain uses TRBV6-5 and TRBJ2-3, with a tentative D call TRBD1 (6 bases). The germline V gene has CDR1 MNHEY and CDR2 SVGAGI. The CDR3 length is 13 residues. V lost 5 bases, J lost 7 bases, and 13 bases lay in between. CDR3 residues: CASSPTGLNTQYF. CDR3 sequence (DNA): TGTGCCAGCAGTCCTACAGGGCTGAATACGCAGTATTTT.

V is TRBV14 and J is TRBJ2-1, with D perhaps TRBD2 (7 bases). This CDR3 has 16 amino acids. Germline CDR1 is SGHDN and CDR2 is FVKESK. V shed 1 base and J shed 9 bases, with 19 bases lying between them. CDR3 in DNA: TGTGCCAGCAGCCAAGCGAGGCGGGGGCTGGAGGTTGAGCAGTTCTTC. Protein: CASSQARRGLEVEQFF.

J is TRBJ2-7 and V is TRBV7-9; possible D gene TRBD2, 6 bases. This CDR3 is built from 15 residues. V lost 3 bases and J lost 0, with 12 bases in between. CDR1 is SEHNR and CDR2 is FQNEAQ in the germline V gene (reference sequence). The CDR3: CASSLPLALSYEQYF. The DNA for the CDR3 is TGTGCCAGCAGCTTGCCACTAGCTCTCTCCTACGAGCAGTACTTC.

The rearrangement links TRBV7-2 to TRBJ1-1; a possible D gene is TRBD1 (6 bases). Trimming pared 4 bases from V and 4 bases from J, leaving 13 bases between. The germline V gene encodes CDR1 SGHTA and CDR2 FQGNSA. This CDR3 spans 14 amino acids. The CDR3 is CASSWRGAGTEAFF. The CDR3 coding sequence is TGTGCCAGCAGCTGGCGGGGGGCCGGCACTGAAGCTTTCTTT.

The chain carries TRBV7-8 and TRBJ1-2, with TRBD1 matching over 10 bases. Germline V CDR1 and CDR2: SGHVS, FQNEAQ. V dropped 3 bases and J dropped 5; count of bases not matched to a gene: 0. The CDR3 runs to 13 residues. The CDR3 nucleotides are TGTGCCAGCAGCTTGGACAGGGGGTATGGCTACACCTTC. Translated: CASSLDRGYGYTF. Variable domain in full (rest from reference TRBV7-8 and TRBJ1-2): GAGVSQSPRYKVAKRGQDVALRCDPISGHVSLFWYQQALGQGPEFLTYFQNEAQLDKSGLPSDRFFAERPEGSVSTLKIQRTQQEDSAVYLCASSLDRGYGYTFGSGTRLTVV.

The rearrangement joins TRBV28 to TRBJ2-1; 8 bases line up with TRBD1. From germline, CDR1 is MDHEN and CDR2 SYDVKM. CDR3 size: 15 residues. V shed 6 bases, J shed 5 bases, and the junction held 9 bases outside the gene matches. This CDR3 reads CASSPTPDRDNEQFF. The DNA of the CDR3 is TGTGCCAGCAGCCCCACTCCGGACAGGGACAATGAGCAGTTCTTC.

The CDR3 protein is CASSLLGAEYNSPLHF. CDR3 DNA sequence: TGTGCCAGCAGCCTACTCGGCGCGGAGTATAATTCACCCCTCCACTTT. The chain uses TRBV5-6 and TRBJ1-6; D remains unclear. The CDR3 runs to 16 residues. V gave up 4 bases and J gave up 4 bases, with 15 bases separating them. Germline V CDR1 and CDR2: SGHDT, YYEEEE.